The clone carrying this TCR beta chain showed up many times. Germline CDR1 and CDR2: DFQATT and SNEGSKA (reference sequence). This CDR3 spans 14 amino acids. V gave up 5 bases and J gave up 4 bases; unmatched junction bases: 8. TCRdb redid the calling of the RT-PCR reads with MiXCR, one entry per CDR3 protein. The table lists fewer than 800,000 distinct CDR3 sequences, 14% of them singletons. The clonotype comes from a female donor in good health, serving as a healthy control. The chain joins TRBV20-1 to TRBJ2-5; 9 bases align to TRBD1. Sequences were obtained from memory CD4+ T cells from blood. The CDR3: CSAEGQGEGETQYF. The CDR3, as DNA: TGCAGTGCTGAGGGACAGGGTGAGGGAGAGACCCAGTACTTC.